Listed below are T cell receptor beta chains from one sample, sequenced in a study of blood T cell repertoires in COVID-19. Generated by immunoSEQ multiplex PCR, the TCRdb table keeps only in-frame clones and is missing some. Here the sample spans approximately 480,000 clones, 87% being singletons. The sample consisted of PBMCs or T cells enriched from blood (not recorded which). The origin of the receptors is a woman aged 18-29 years who had recovered from COVID-19. The conserved cysteine and the conserved F or W are not part of the CDR3 here. D genes are given only for firm matches.

d_call v_call cdr3_aa
- TRBV3-1/TRBV3-2 ASSQAPDEQY
- TRBV3-1/TRBV3-2 ASSQDRGGASTGELF
TRBD2 TRBV28 ASILAGSTYEQY
TRBD2 TRBV3-1/TRBV3-2 ASSPPLAGSTDTQY
- TRBV7-2 ASSLSAGNYGYT
- TRBV3-1/TRBV3-2 ASSLGLVGDTQY
- TRBV19 ASSNEGLGGNTGELF
- TRBV19 ASTERGEADTQY
TRBD2 TRBV30 AWRGGSTDTQY
- TRBV12-3/TRBV12-4 ASSFQGREQY
- TRBV9 ASSDTGDTQY
TRBD1 TRBV29-1 SVEDTGAPRNTEAF
- TRBV5-1 ASSKDTGQGYGYT
TRBD2 TRBV28 ASSLLGGVSYNEQF
TRBD1 TRBV5-1 ASGTGDSYGYT
TRBD2 TRBV7-9 ASSLRSGGVYNEQF
- TRBV7-9 ASSLAEGKGTQY
TRBD1 TRBV5-6 ASSSDRGSSGNTIY
TRBD1 TRBV11-2 ASSRQGAVGNTIY
- TRBV3-1/TRBV3-2 ASSQGGYGYT
- TRBV6-6 ASSQGRANEKLF
TRBD1 TRBV2 ASRRTGLNQPQH
TRBD1 TRBV30 AWSKAGGYEQY
TRBD1 TRBV5-1 ASSLTGTGGNQPQH
- TRBV2 ASGGYSSYNEQF
- TRBV9 ASSVDGASSNQPQH
TRBD2 TRBV10-1 ASSAGTSGLIRGQY
TRBD1 TRBV14 ASRDRVGNIQY
- TRBV3-1/TRBV3-2 ASSQGGLEAYEQY
- TRBV28 ASSPGGRDEAF
- TRBV6-5 ASSFDPQGEELF
- TRBV30 AWRQGLSTDTQY
TRBD1 TRBV11-2 ASSSPDRVGYT
- TRBV30 AWSPGYTGELF
- TRBV5-1 ASSLDSRNEKLF
- TRBV5-3 ARSFSRVTEAF
- TRBV28 ASSWGQGDQPQH
- TRBV19 ASTEEGQPQH
- TRBV30 AWTASTYETQY
- TRBV4-1 ASSQGLQGGGNQPQH
- TRBV14 ASSQEAGDLRALH
- TRBV7-9 ASSFHRPPNNSPLH
- TRBV28 ASSSYTEAF
TRBD1 TRBV12-5 ASGSIQGAGNTEAF
- TRBV4-1 ASSQHPQANTEAF
TRBD1 TRBV7-9 ASSLEVKGAAF
- TRBV5-1 ASSLSTDYGYT
- TRBV29-1 SAIFLTGGETQY
- TRBV2 ASSGAGEGTQY
- TRBV19 ASSIRGEVGSYEQY
TRBD1 TRBV24-1 ATTRPDRGDYGYT
- TRBV6-5 ASTPFPNTGELF
- TRBV27 ASSLYRQDRSSPLH
TRBD2 TRBV9 ASSVGLAGNNEQF
TRBD1 TRBV5-1 ASSLKDREGPLH
- TRBV10-3 AISEAVTGGLYTEAF
- TRBV15 ATNQGLNQPQH
- TRBV30 AWTGQNTGELF
- TRBV6-5 ASLPFQMWTEAF
- TRBV9 ASSVVGQNTEAF